This TCR beta chain emerged from a study of control samples from healthy donors and cancer patients. Profiled with immunoSEQ multiplex PCR; TCRdb holds only in-frame clones, not every one. The sample contains 150,000 or so clones, more than 80% of which appear only once. This CDR3 has 12 amino acids. Looked up from germline, CDR1 is SEHNR and CDR2 is FQNEAQ (reference sequence). V was clipped by 6 bases and J by 6 bases, with 10 bases between them. This clonotype was sampled from a man between 40 and 49 years old in good health. The chain recombines TRBV7-9 with TRBJ2-3; D remains unclear. The sequencing sample was made of blood. The CDR3 region has the DNA TGTGCCAGCAGTCAGCTCAGGGATACGCAGTATTTT. Protein sequence: CASSQLRDTQYF.